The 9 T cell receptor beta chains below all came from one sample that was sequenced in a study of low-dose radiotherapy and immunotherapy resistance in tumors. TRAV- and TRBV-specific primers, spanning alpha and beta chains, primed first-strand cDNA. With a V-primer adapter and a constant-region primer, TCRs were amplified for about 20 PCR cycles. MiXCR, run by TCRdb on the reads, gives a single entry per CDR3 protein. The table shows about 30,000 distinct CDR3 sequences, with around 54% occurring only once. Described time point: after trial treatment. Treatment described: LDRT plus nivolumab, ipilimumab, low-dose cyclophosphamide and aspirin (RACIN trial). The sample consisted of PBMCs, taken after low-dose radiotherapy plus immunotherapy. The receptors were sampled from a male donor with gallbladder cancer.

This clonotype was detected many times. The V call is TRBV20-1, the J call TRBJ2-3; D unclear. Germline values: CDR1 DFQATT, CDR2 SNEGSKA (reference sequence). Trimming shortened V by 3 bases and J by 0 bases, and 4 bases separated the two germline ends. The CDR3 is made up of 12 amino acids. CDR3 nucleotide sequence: TGCAGTGCTAGCAACAGCACAGATACGCAGTATTTT. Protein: CSASNSTDTQYF.

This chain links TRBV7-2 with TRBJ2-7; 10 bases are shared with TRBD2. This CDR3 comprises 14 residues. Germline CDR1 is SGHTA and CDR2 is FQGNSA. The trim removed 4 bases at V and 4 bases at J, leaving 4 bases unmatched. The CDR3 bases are TGTGCCAGCAGCTCCGTAGCGGGAGGTTACGAGCAGTACTTC. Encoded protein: CASSSVAGGYEQYF.

The CDR3 DNA is TGTGCCAGCAGCGTAGATGTCGGAGATACGCAGTATTTT. Protein sequence: CASSVDVGDTQYF. The rearrangement links TRBV7-6 to TRBJ2-3; D unclear. This CDR3 has 13 amino acids. V lost 5 bases to trimming and J lost 5 bases, with 11 bases between them. Germline CDR1 SGHVS, CDR2 FNYEAQ.

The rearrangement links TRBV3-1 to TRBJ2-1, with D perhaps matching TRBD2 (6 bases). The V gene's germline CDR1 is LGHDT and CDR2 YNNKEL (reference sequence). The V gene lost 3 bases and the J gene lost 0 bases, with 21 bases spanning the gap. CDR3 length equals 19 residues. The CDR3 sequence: CASSQQGGRRGSSYNEQFF. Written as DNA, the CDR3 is TGTGCCAGCAGCCAGCAGGGTGGGCGACGGGGGAGCTCCTACAATGAGCAGTTCTTC.

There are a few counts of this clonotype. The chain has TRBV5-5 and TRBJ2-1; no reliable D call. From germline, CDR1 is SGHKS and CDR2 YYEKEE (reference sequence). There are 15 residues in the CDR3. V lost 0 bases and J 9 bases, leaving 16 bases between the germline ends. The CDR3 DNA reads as TGTGCCAGCAGCTTGGCGGGCTCCCCCTTAGGTGAGCAGTTCTTC. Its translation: CASSLAGSPLGEQFF. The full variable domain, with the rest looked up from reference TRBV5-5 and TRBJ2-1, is DAGVTQSPTHLIKTRGQQVTLRCSPISGHKSVSWYQQVLGQGPQFIFQYYEKEERGRGNFPDRFSARQFPNYSSELNVNALLLGDSALYLCASSLAGSPLGEQFFGPGTRLTVL.

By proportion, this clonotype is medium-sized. The CDR3: CASSPGTSGSYEQYF. Written as DNA, the CDR3 is TGTGCCAGCAGCCCTGGGACTAGCGGTTCCTACGAGCAGTACTTC. The chain joins TRBV12-3 or TRBV12-4 to TRBJ2-7, with 11 nucleotides matching TRBD2. The CDR3 sequence is 15 residues long. The V gene end was trimmed by 6 bases and the J gene end by 1 base; junction bases not matched to a gene: 5.

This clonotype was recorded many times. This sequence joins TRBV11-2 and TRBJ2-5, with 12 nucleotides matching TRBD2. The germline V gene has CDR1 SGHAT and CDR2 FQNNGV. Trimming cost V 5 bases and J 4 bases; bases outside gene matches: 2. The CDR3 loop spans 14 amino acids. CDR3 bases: TGTGCCAGCAGCCCACTAGCGGGGGGAGAGACCCAGTACTTC. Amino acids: CASSPLAGGETQYF. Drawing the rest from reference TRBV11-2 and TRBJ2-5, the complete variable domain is EAGVAQSPRYKIIEKRQSVAFWCNPISGHATLYWYQQILGQGPKLLIQFQNNGVVDDSQLPKDRFSAERLKGVDSTLKIQPAKLEDSAVYLCASSPLAGGETQYFGPGTRLLVL.

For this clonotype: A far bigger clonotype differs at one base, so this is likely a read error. The CDR3: CASSTGQAYEQFF. The CDR3 DNA reads TGTGCCAGCAGCACGGGACAGGCGTACGAGCAGTTCTTC. The chain links TRBV11-2 to TRBJ2-1; 8 nucleotides match TRBD1. CDR3 length: 13 residues. Germline V gives CDR1 SGHAT, CDR2 FQNNGV. V shed 5 bases and J 10 bases; nucleotides not matched to a gene: 7. Looking up the rest from reference TRBV11-2 and TRBJ2-1 gives the full variable domain: EAGVAQSPRYKIIEKRQSVAFWCNPISGHATLYWYQQILGQGPKLLIQFQNNGVVDDSQLPKDRFSAERLKGVDSTLKIQPAKLEDSAVYLCASSTGQAYEQFFGPGTRLTVL.

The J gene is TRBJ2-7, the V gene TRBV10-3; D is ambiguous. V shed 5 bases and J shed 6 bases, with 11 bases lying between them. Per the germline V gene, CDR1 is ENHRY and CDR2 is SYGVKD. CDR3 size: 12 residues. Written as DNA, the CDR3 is TGTGCCATCAGTCCGAAGGGTCTCGAGCAGTACTTC. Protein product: CAISPKGLEQYF.